This T cell receptor (beta chain) appears in the sequencing data of a study of blood T cell repertoires in COVID-19. On the study more broadly: Sites in the United States, Italy and Spain provided acute and convalescent COVID-19 samples. PBMCs, B-cell-depleted T cells, or T cells provided the cDNA or gDNA that made up the material.

This CDR3 contains 12 residues. Per germline, CDR1 KGHDR and CDR2 SFDVKD. Trimming removed 3 bases from V and 10 bases from J, with 11 bases in between. The authors' processing: Estimated nucleated cell counts came from reference gene primer amplification. TCRdb's copy holds only in-frame clones and misses some; the assay was immunoSEQ multiplex PCR. That table is the source of V, J and clone size, and D and trimming were worked out from the DNA. The sample consists of 95,000 to 150,000 clones, roughly 83% of them appearing once. The sample taken for sequencing was peripheral blood. The chain couples TRBV24-1 to TRBJ1-1; TRBD1 might be the D (6 bases). The receptor's source is a man aged 35 to 55 with active or convalescent COVID-19. CDR3 protein: CATSDVGTSAFF. The CDR3 DNA is TGTGCCACCAGTGATGTCGGGACATCAGCTTTCTTT.